This T cell receptor (beta chain) appears in the sequencing data of a study of OX40 agonist ivuxolimab in advanced cancers. At the level of the study: Age averaged about 60 years (range 23 to 79), and 82.7% were male. Study conclusions and caveats: By week 6 at 0.1 to 3.0 mg/kg, blood CD4+ and CD8+ T cells had expanded clonally. Antigen specificity was not determined for the expanded peripheral T cells. Compared with CD4+, CD8+ T cells on average had more expanded clones.

TCRdb's copy holds only in-frame clones and misses some; the assay was immunoSEQ multiplex PCR. The sample yields tens of thousands of clones, roughly four fifths seen once. This clone occurred once. Its antigen is still unknown. Germline V gene lookup returns CDR1 WNHNN and CDR2 SYGVQD (reference sequence). V was cut by 2 bases and J by 8 bases, with 10 bases left in between. The CDR3 is 14 amino acids. The clonotype comes from an adult with an advanced solid tumor such as melanoma, head and neck, liver or kidney cancer. The rearrangement joins TRBV10-1 to TRBJ1-6; D is possibly TRBD1 (6 bases). The input for sequencing was CD4+ or CD8+ T cells sorted from blood, taken in a trial of the OX40 agonist ivuxolimab. The CDR3 here is CASSETGKDSPLHF. The CDR3 bases are TGCGCCAGCAGTGAGACAGGGAAGGATTCACCCCTCCACTTT.